The clone carrying this TCR beta chain has a handful of counts. The antigen is undetermined. V gave up 0 bases and J gave up 6 bases; unmatched junction bases: 24. Germline values: CDR1 SGDLS, CDR2 YYNGEE. The CDR3 covers 23 residues. Each CDR3 protein is one row after TCRdb ran MiXCR on the RT-PCR reads. The sample yields about 610,000 distinct CDR3 sequences, 14% seen once. The source of the sample is a study of response to subunit inactivated influenza vaccine. Points from the study as a whole: After each seasonal influenza vaccination, few new T cells are recruited, the authors suggested.

The receptor comes from a man aged 50 to 60 who received an inactivated influenza vaccine. The material sequenced was PBMCs from blood, taken 12 days after vaccination. The rearrangement uses TRBV9 and TRBJ2-7, with TRBD2 matching 16 bases. The CDR3 DNA is TGTGCCAGCAGCGTAGTTCGGGACAGGGGCCGCCCCGGGACTAGCGGGAGGGCATCCGAGCAGTACTTC. Residues: CASSVVRDRGRPGTSGRASEQYF.